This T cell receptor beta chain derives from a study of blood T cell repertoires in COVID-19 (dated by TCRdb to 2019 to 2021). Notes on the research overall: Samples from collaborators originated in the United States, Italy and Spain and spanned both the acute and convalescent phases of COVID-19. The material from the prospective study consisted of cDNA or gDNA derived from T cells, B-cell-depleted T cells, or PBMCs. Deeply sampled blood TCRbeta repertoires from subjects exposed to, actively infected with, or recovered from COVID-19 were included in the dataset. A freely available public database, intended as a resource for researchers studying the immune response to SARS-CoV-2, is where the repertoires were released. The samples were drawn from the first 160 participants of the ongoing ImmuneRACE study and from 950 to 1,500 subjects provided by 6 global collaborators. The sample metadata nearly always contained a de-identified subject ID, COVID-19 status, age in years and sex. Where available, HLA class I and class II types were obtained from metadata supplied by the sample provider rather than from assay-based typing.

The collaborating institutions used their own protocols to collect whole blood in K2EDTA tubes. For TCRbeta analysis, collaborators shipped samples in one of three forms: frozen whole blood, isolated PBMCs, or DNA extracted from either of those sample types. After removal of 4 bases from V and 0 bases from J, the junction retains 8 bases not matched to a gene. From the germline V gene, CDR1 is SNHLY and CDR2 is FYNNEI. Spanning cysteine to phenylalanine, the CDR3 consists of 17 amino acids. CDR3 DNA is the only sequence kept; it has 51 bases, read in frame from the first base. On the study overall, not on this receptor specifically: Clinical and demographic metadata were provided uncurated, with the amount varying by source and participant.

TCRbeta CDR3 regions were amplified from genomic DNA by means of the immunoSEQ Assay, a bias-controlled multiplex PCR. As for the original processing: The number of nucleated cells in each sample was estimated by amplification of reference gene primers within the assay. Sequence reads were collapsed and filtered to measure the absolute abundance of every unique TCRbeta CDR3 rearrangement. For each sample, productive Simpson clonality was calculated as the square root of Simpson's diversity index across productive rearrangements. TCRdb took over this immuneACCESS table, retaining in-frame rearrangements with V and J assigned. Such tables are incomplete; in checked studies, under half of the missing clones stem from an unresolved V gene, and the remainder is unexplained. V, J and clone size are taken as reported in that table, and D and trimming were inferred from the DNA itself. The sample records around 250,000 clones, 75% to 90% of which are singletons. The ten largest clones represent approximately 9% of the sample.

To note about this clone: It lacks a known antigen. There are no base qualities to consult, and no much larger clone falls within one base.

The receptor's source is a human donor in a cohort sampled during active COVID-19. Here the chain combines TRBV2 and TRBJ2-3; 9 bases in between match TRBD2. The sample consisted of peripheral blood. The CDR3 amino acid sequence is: CASSGASGDPSTDTQYF. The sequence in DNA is TGTGCCAGCAGTGGGGCTAGCGGGGACCCTAGCACAGATACGCAGTATTTT.